Given below is one T cell receptor beta chain in context. Antigen specificity is unknown. This entry is derived from a study of T cells in Graves' hyperthyroidism and ophthalmopathy. General study points: Most clonotypes that expanded in the thyroid above 0.001 also showed up in blood.

RNA transcripts yielded amplified TCR beta CDR3 regions. A set of HTBI primers served as the primers for a first-round RT-PCR of the TCR CDR3. TCRdb used MiXCR to reprocess the multiplex PCR reads, holding one entry per CDR3 protein. In the table there are roughly 380,000 distinct CDR3 sequences, approximately 19% of which are singletons. Clinical symptoms, serum thyroxine, TRAb, thyroid ultrasound and orbital computed tomography established diagnosis. The CDR3 is 16 residues long. Germline V gene lookup returns CDR1 SGHVS and CDR2 FQNEAQ. With 1 base clipped from V and 4 bases from J, the junction kept 7 bases outside the gene matches.

The origin of this receptor is a woman aged 18 to 35 with Graves' hyperthyroidism. The sample was blood. The chain joins TRBV7-8 to TRBJ2-5; 9 nucleotides align to TRBD2. CDR3 coding DNA: TGTGCCAGCAGCTTAGGAGCGGGGGGCCTTCTAGAGACCCAGTACTTC. This codes for CASSLGAGGLLETQYF.